These 8 T cell receptor beta chains came from one sample sequenced in a study of identical twins. One entry per CDR3 protein, called by TCRdb with MiXCR from the 5' RACE reads. The table includes approximately 530,000 distinct CDR3 sequences, about 20% detected once. These records were also assigned to another study, of yellow fever vaccine responses in identical twins.

The sequencing input was CD4+ T cells sorted from blood. These receptors were taken from a woman under 30 in good health.

The chain combines TRBV29-1 with TRBJ1-1; D call uncertain. The CDR3 has 13 residues. Trimming pared 5 bases from V and 0 bases from J, leaving 10 bases between. The V gene's germline CDR1 is SQVTM and CDR2 ANQGSEA. CDR3 nucleotide sequence: TGCAGCGTTCTTAAAATAATGAACACTGAAGCTTTCTTT. It specifies CSVLKIMNTEAFF.

The chain uses TRBV19 and TRBJ1-5; no clear D. Trimming pared 5 bases from V and 0 bases from J, leaving 5 bases between. The germline V gene has CDR1 LNHDA and CDR2 SQIVND (reference sequence). The CDR3 consists of 13 residues. The CDR3 is CASSQYSNQPQHF. In DNA form, the CDR3 reads TGTGCCAGTAGTCAGTATAGCAATCAGCCCCAGCATTTT.

This chain links TRBV12-3 or TRBV12-4 with TRBJ2-5, with 8 bases aligning to TRBD1. CDR3 size: 16 residues. The junction had 14 bases not matched to a gene; V was cut back by 6 bases and J by 5 bases. CDR3 DNA sequence: TGTGCCAGCAGCGGGGTCGGGCAGGGGGCTTGGGAGACCCAGTACTTC. It yields the protein CASSGVGQGAWETQYF.

This rearrangement joins TRBV7-2 to TRBJ2-2; 14 bases align to TRBD2. V shed 4 bases, J shed 5 bases, and the junction held 3 bases outside the gene matches. The CDR3 consists of 16 residues. Germline V gene lookup returns CDR1 SGHTA and CDR2 FQGNSA. For the CDR3, the DNA is TGTGCCAGCAGCTCGAGACTAGCGGGAGGGACCGGGGAGCTGTTTTTT. The encoded protein is CASSSRLAGGTGELFF.

This clonotype was picked up a small number of times. V and J are TRBV6-1 and TRBJ2-1; D is ambiguous. This CDR3 is built from 17 residues. CDR1 is MNHNS, CDR2 SASEGT, per germline. Trimming removed 5 bases at V and 0 bases at J, with 17 bases between. CDR3 DNA sequence: TGTGCCAGCAGTCCCCGCCCGGTTGGATCCTCCTACAATGAGCAGTTCTTC. It translates to CASSPRPVGSSYNEQFF.

V and J are TRBV29-1 and TRBJ2-3; 7 bases are a match to TRBD1. Germline-derived CDR1 and CDR2 are SQVTM and ANQGSEA. The CDR3 is made up of 15 amino acids. The J segment lost 0 bases and the V segment lost 6 bases, leaving 9 bases of the junction unmatched. CDR3 sequence: CSVGTARISTDTQYF. For the CDR3, the DNA is TGCAGCGTGGGGACAGCCAGAATTAGCACAGATACGCAGTATTTT.

This clonotype was seen more than once but under ten times. This chain uses TRBV5-1 with TRBJ1-1; 9 nucleotides align to TRBD1. In germline, CDR1 is SGHRS, CDR2 YFSETQ. This CDR3 spans 15 amino acids. J lost 2 bases, V lost 5 bases, and 7 bases had no gene match. CDR3 coding DNA: TGCGCCAGCAGAAAACCGACAGGGGGAAACACTGAAGCTTTCTTT. Its protein product is CASRKPTGGNTEAFF. Variable domain in full (rest from reference TRBV5-1 and TRBJ1-1): KAGVTQTPRYLIKTRGQQVTLSCSPISGHRSVSWYQQTPGQGLQFLFEYFSETQRNKGNFPGRFSGRQFSNSRSEMNVSTLELGDSALYLCASRKPTGGNTEAFFGQGTRLTVV.

This clonotype has only one observation. V gene TRBV3-1 combines with J gene TRBJ2-7, with 9 bases matching TRBD1. CDR1 is LGHDT, CDR2 YNNKEL, per germline (reference sequence). Trimming at V came to 4 bases and at J to 5 bases, leaving 6 bases not matched to a gene. This CDR3 has 14 residues. This chain's CDR3 is CASSRRTGANEQYF. In nucleotides, the CDR3 is TGTGCCAGCAGCCGGCGGACAGGGGCCAACGAGCAGTACTTC.